The entry that follows covers one T cell receptor (beta chain) sequence. Its antigen is as yet unknown. The data stem from a study of CXCR3-negative and CXCR3-positive naive CD8 T cells. The authors gated naive CD8+ T cells as CD45RO-CCR7+CD27+CD95-. General observations from the study: A higher hydrophobicity marked the TRB CDR3s of CXCR3-positive naive cells versus CXCR3-negative naive cells.

With UMI labels, 5' RACE was used to prepare the TRB cDNA libraries. One entry per CDR3 protein, without DNA, is what TCRdb gives after re-calling the 5' RACE reads. There are 150,000 or so distinct CDR3 sequences in the sample, with nearly 0.5% held by the top ten. Sequencing was carried out using naive CXCR3- CD8+ T cells from blood. Stated subset: CD45RO-CCR7+CD27+CD95- naive CD8+ T cells lacking CXCR3 (TNR3-). This TCR was recovered from a human donor in good health. Some clones in this sample may be carry-over from other donors' samples.

This chain's CDR3 is CASSLMSGTEAFF. The V and J genes are TRBV7-9 and TRBJ1-1. CDR3 length: 13 residues. Germline V CDR1 and CDR2: SEHNR, FQNEAQ (reference sequence).